This TCR beta chain was documented in a study of post-analysis software for immune sequencing data. Overall study results and limits: People with multiple sclerosis had a significantly lower normalized Chao1 diversity than controls did. Patients used a few TRBV segments, including TRBV5-6, TRBV5-1 and TRBV20-1, more often than controls.

Researchers reported that TCR beta cDNA libraries carried unique molecular identifiers. Via MiXCR, TCRdb re-called the PCR reads, giving one row per CDR3 protein. The sample lists roughly 800,000 distinct CDR3 sequences, around 53% occurring once. A note on this clonotype: Its cognate antigen is unknown.

V was trimmed by 2 bases and J by 0 bases, leaving 8 bases between them. Germline CDR1 reads MNHEY; CDR2 reads SVGAGI. This CDR3 is built from 15 residues. J is TRBJ2-1 and V is TRBV6-5; D gene uncertain. This TCR came from a girl aged 10-17 years with multiple sclerosis. The specimen sequenced was blood. CDR3 DNA sequence: TGTGCCAGCAGTTACAGGTTGAGCTCCTACAATGAGCAGTTCTTC. It codes for CASSYRLSSYNEQFF.